This T cell receptor (beta chain) was obtained from a study of cytomegalovirus exposure and HLA in healthy donors. The study's findings and limits: An observed cluster of highly shared sequence variants was recorded as a likely sequencing artifact. In a later analysis, HLA-C alleles had the fewest associated TCRs, DRB1 alleles the most. A later analysis by the authors found several of the most significant clusters apparently linked to common viral pathogens. The study dropped some indistinguishable V segments, TRBV6-2 and TRBV6-3 among them.

Germline values: CDR1 SGHAT, CDR2 FQNNGV. This CDR3 region has 17 residues. Trimming took 5 bases from V and 0 from J; bases not matched to a gene: 10. With 60 Vbeta and 13 Jbeta primers, the PCR was carried out. Measured with immunoSEQ multiplex PCR; TCRdb has only the in-frame clones, and not every one. This table has under 200,000 clones, approximately 79% appearing once. About this clone: Antigen: not known.

The chain couples TRBV11-2 to TRBJ1-3, with TRBD1 matching 7 bases. The sample consisted of PBMCs. The TCR comes from a man aged 55-75 years in good health and CMV-seronegative. The CDR3 sequence: CASSPARDRFSGNTIYF. The CDR3 DNA follows: TGTGCCAGCAGCCCAGCGCGGGACAGATTCTCTGGAAACACCATATATTTT. The whole variable domain, filled in from reference TRBV11-2 and TRBJ1-3, reads EAGVAQSPRYKIIEKRQSVAFWCNPISGHATLYWYQQILGQGPKLLIQFQNNGVVDDSQLPKDRFSAERLKGVDSTLKIQPAKLEDSAVYLCASSPARDRFSGNTIYFGEGSWLTVV.